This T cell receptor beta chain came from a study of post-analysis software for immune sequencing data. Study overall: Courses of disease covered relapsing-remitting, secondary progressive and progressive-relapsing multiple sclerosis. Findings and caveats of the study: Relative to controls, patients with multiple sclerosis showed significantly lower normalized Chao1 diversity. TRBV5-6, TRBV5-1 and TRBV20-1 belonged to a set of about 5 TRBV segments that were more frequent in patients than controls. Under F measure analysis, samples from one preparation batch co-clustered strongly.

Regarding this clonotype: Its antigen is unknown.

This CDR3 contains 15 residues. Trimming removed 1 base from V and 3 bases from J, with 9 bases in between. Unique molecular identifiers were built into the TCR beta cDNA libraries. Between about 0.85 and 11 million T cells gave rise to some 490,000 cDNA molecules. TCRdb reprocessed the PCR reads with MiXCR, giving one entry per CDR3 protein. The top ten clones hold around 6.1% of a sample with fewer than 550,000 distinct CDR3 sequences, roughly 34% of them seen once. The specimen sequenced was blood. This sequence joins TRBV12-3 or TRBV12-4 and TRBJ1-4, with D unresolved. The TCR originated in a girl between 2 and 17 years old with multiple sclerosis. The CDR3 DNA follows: TGTGCCAGCAGTTTAGGGGATTTTCCTAATGAAAAACTGTTTTTT. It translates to CASSLGDFPNEKLFF.